This entry concerns a single T cell receptor beta chain. The sample comes from a study of blood T cell repertoires in COVID-19. Study at large: T cells, B-cell-depleted T cells, or PBMCs supplied cDNA or gDNA.

Sequencing used immunoSEQ multiplex PCR; TCRdb keeps in-frame clones, though not all of them. Among about 190,000 clones listed, roughly four fifths were seen once. The CDR3 is 15 residues long. Germline CDR1 and CDR2: SGHKS and YYEKEE (reference sequence). J lost 0 bases, V lost 1 base, and 4 bases had no gene match. Material for sequencing was peripheral blood. J is TRBJ2-7 and V is TRBV5-5, with TRBD2 identical over 7 bases. This TCR came from a man between 45 and 60 years old who had recovered from COVID-19. The CDR3 spells CASSLTGGSSYEQYF. Here the CDR3 DNA reads TGTGCCAGCAGCTTGACAGGCGGGAGCTCCTACGAGCAGTACTTC.